The clone carrying this TCR beta chain was seen more than once but under ten times. The data were taken from a study of control samples from healthy donors and cancer patients. The CDR3 runs to 15 residues. Germline CDR1 GTSNPN, CDR2 SVGIG (reference sequence). The V segment lost 3 bases and the J segment 6 bases; nucleotides outside the gene matches: 5. TCRdb's table, derived via immunoSEQ multiplex PCR, lists solely in-frame clones and lacks some. The data contain tens of thousands of clones, approximately 87% of them singletons. V is TRBV30 and J is TRBJ2-1; 13 bases match TRBD2. The sample taken for sequencing was blood. The TCR was taken from a man aged 50-59 years in good health. The chain's CDR3 is CAWRGRLAGGNEQFF. The DNA of the CDR3 is TGTGCCTGGAGGGGGAGACTAGCGGGAGGCAATGAGCAGTTCTTC.